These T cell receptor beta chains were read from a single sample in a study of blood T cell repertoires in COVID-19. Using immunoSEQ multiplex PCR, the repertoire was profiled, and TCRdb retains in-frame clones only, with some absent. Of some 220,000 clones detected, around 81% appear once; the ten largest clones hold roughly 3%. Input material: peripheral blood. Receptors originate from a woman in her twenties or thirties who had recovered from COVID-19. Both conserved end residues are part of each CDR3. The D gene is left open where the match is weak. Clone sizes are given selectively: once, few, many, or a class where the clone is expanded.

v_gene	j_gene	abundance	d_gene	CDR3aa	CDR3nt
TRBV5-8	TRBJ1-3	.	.	CASSSASLWGLTIYF	TGTGCCAGCAGCTCCGCTTCTCTGTGGGGGCTCACCATATATTTT
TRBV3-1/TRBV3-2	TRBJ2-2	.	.	CASSQRSAGELFF	TGTGCCAGCAGCCAACGTAGCGCCGGGGAGCTGTTTTTT
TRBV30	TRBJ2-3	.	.	CAWTMGPVPDTQYF	TGTGCCTGGACCATGGGCCCCGTCCCCGATACGCAGTATTTT
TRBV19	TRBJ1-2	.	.	CATTDRRLYGYTF	TGTGCCACTACAGACAGACGGCTGTATGGCTACACCTTC
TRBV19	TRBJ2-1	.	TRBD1	CANSADRGRDEQFF	TGTGCCAATTCAGCGGACAGGGGCCGCGATGAGCAGTTCTTC
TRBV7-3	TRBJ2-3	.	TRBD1	CASSLTPFIGDRGTDTQYF	TGTGCCAGCAGCTTGACCCCTTTTATTGGAGACAGGGGTACAGATACGCAGTATTTT
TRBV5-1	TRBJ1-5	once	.	CASSSGGGQPQHF	TGCGCCAGCAGCTCCGGGGGAGGTCAGCCCCAGCATTTT
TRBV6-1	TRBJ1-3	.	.	CASSDGLVLNSGNTIYF	TGTGCCAGCAGTGATGGTTTAGTATTGAACTCTGGAAACACCATATATTTT
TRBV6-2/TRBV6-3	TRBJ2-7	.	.	CASSYSRMRLASSYEQYF	TGTGCCAGCAGTTACTCGAGGATGAGACTCGCATCATCCTACGAGCAGTACTTC
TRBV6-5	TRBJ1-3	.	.	CASSLDSSGNTIYF	TGTGCCAGCAGTCTCGACAGCTCTGGAAACACCATATATTTT
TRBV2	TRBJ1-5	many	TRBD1	CASSPGGDPYQPQHF	TGTGCCAGCAGCCCAGGGGGCGACCCGTATCAGCCCCAGCATTTT
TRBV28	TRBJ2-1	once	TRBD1	CASSFPDRGREQFF	TGTGCCAGCAGTTTCCCCGACAGGGGTCGTGAGCAGTTCTTC
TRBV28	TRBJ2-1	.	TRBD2	CASSGRGRALNEQFF	TGTGCCAGCAGTGGCCGCGGGAGGGCCTTGAATGAGCAGTTCTTC
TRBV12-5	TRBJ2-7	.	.	CASGLVSRVPYEQYF	TGTGCTAGTGGTTTGGTAAGCAGGGTCCCCTACGAGCAGTACTTC
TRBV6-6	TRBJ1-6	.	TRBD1	CASKFGGQGNSPLHF	TGTGCCAGCAAGTTTGGAGGACAGGGAAATTCACCCCTCCACTTT
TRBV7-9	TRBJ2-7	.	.	CASSLTIYEQYF	TGTGCCAGCAGCTTAACAATTTACGAGCAGTACTTC
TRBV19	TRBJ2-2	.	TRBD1	CASRDRGSGAGELFF	TGTGCCAGTCGGGACAGGGGGTCGGGCGCCGGGGAGCTGTTTTTT
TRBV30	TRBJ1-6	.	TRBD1	CAWSVTTGGDSPLHF	TGTGCCTGGAGTGTAACGACAGGGGGCGATTCACCCCTCCACTTT
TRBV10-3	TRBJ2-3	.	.	CAAQEGSSTDTQYF	TGTGCCGCCCAGGAGGGGTCCAGCACAGATACGCAGTATTTT
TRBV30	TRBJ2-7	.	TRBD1	CAWSKTGSEQYF	TGTGCCTGGAGCAAGACAGGGTCCGAGCAGTACTTC
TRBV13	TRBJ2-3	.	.	CASSPREFDSDTQYF	TGTGCCAGCAGCCCGCGCGAGTTTGATTCAGATACGCAGTATTTT
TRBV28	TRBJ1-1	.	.	CASSFKRRETEAFF	TGTGCCAGCAGTTTCAAGCGACGTGAGACTGAAGCTTTCTTT
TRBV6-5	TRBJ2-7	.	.	CASSADVDRSYEQYF	TGTGCCAGCAGCGCCGACGTGGACAGATCCTACGAGCAGTACTTC
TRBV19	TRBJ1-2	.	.	CASYQNYGYTF	TGTGCCAGTTACCAGAATTATGGCTACACCTTC
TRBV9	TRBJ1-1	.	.	CASSGDKNTEAFF	TGTGCCAGCAGCGGGGACAAGAACACTGAAGCTTTCTTT
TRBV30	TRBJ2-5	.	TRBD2	CAWRARKLAAPRTQYF	TGTGCCTGGAGGGCTCGAAAACTAGCGGCCCCTAGGACCCAGTACTTC
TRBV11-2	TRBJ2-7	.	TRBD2	CASSFAPPSGRTHEQYF	TGTGCCAGCAGCTTCGCCCCACCTAGCGGGAGGACCCACGAGCAGTACTTC
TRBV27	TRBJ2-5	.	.	CASKPTPRGSQYF	TGTGCCAGCAAACCCACGCCACGGGGGTCCCAGTACTTC
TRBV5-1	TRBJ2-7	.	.	CASSSGLGIYEQYF	TGCGCCAGCAGTTCGGGACTGGGGATCTACGAGCAGTACTTC
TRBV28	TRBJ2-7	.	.	CASSLLSSSYEQYF	TGTGCCAGCAGTTTATTATCATCCAGCTACGAGCAGTACTTC
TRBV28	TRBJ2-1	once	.	CASSLFEAEQFF	TGTGCCAGCAGTTTATTCGAGGCCGAGCAGTTCTTC
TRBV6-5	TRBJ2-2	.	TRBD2	CASSSGLAAFTGELFF	TGTGCCAGCAGTTCGGGACTAGCGGCATTCACCGGGGAGCTGTTTTTT
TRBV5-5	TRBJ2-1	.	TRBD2	CASAGLDNEQFF	TGTGCCAGCGCGGGACTAGACAATGAGCAGTTCTTC
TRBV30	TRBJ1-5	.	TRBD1	CACRQGAGNQPQHF	TGTGCCTGCAGACAGGGGGCCGGCAATCAGCCCCAGCATTTT
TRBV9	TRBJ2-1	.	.	CASSRAAGLNEQFF	TGTGCCAGCAGCCGCGCCGCAGGGTTGAATGAGCAGTTCTTC
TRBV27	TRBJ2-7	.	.	CASSHRESYEQYF	TGTGCCAGCAGCCACCGGGAGTCCTACGAGCAGTACTTC
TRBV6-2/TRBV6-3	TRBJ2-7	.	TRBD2	CASSFGLARYEQYF	TGTGCCAGCAGTTTTGGACTAGCGCGGTACGAGCAGTACTTC
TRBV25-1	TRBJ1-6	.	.	CASNVFPHSSYNSPLHF	TGTGCCAGCAACGTTTTCCCGCATAGCTCCTATAATTCACCCCTCCACTTT
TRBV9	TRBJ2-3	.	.	CASSGHGRLDTQYF	TGTGCCAGCAGCGGTCACGGGAGACTGGATACGCAGTATTTT
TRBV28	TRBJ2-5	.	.	CASSPPEETQYF	TGTGCCAGCAGTCCACCGGAAGAGACCCAGTACTTC
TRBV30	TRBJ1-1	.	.	CASTGGHPTEAFF	TGTGCCTCGACGGGGGGCCATCCCACTGAAGCTTTCTTT
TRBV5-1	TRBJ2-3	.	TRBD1	CASSFGQGADTQYF	TGCGCCAGCAGCTTCGGACAGGGCGCGGATACGCAGTATTTT
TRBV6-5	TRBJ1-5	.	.	CASRGGTRNQPQHF	TGTGCCAGCAGGGGGGGAACCCGCAATCAGCCCCAGCATTTT
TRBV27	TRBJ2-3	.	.	CASRHLSGSSTDTQYF	TGTGCCAGCAGACACCTTAGCGGTTCTAGCACAGATACGCAGTATTTT
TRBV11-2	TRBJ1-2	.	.	CASTLGGDYGYTF	TGTGCCAGCACCTTAGGGGGGGACTATGGCTACACCTTC
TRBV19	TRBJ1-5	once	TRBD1	CASSITGTGDQPQHF	TGTGCCAGTAGTATAACCGGGACAGGAGATCAGCCCCAGCATTTT
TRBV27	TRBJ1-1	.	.	CASSLIGNTEAFF	TGTGCCAGCAGTTTAATCGGGAACACTGAAGCTTTCTTT
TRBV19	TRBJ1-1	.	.	CASSITGNTEAFF	TGTGCCAGTAGTATAACCGGGAACACTGAAGCTTTCTTT
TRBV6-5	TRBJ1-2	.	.	CASSFPGKYGYTF	TGTGCCAGCAGTTTCCCAGGGAAGTATGGCTACACCTTC